This T cell receptor (beta chain) was identified during a study of T cell responses to AZD1222 COVID-19 vaccine. Clones were read by immunoSEQ multiplex PCR, and TCRdb kept only the in-frame ones, dropping some. The table shows tens of thousands of clones, with roughly 89% occurring only once. Details on this clone: Antigen unknown.

General study results and limits: Scientists sampled the repertoires only once the peak T cell response had passed. Baseline antibody screening turned up just a handful of seropositive AZD1222 recipients. Recipients of two AZD1222 doses showed rising Spike-specific TCR breadth and depth.

Sequenced here: peripheral blood, sampled 28 days after the second AZD1222 dose. This TCR derives from an adult who received the AZD1222 COVID-19 vaccine.

CDR3 sequence: CASSQDQRVHSPLHF. The CDR3 nucleotides are TGCGCCAGCAGCCAAGATCAAAGGGTGCACTCACCCCTCCACTTT. This chain links TRBV4-3 with TRBJ1-6; D call uncertain. CDR3 size: 15 residues. The V end was cut by 0 bases, the J end by 10 bases, with 13 bases between. Looked up from germline, CDR1 is LGHNA and CDR2 is YSLEER.